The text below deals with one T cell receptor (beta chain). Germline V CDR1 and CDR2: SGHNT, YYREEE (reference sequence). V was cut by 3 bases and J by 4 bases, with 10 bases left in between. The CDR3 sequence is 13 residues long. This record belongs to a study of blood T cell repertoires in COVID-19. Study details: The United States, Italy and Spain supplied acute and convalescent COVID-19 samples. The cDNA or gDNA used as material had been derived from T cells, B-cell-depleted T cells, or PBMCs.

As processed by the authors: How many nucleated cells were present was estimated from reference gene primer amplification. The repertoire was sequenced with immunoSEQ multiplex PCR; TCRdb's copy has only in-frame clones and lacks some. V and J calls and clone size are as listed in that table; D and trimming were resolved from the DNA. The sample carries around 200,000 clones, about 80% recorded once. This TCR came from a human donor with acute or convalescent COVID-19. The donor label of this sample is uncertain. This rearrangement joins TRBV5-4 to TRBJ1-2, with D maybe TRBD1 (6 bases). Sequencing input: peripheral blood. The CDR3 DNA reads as TGTGCCAGCAGCTCACAGGGAATCTATGGCTACACCTTC. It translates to CASSSQGIYGYTF. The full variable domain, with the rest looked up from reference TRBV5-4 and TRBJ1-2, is ETGVTQSPTHLIKTRGQQVTLRCSSQSGHNTVSWYQQALGQGPQFIFQYYREEENGRGNFPPRFSGLQFPNYSSELNVNALELDDSALYLCASSSQGIYGYTFGSGTRLTVV.